The T cell receptor (beta chain) described here comes from a study of early T cells in non-severe SARS-CoV-2 infection. TCRdb re-called the 5' RACE reads through MiXCR, storing one row per CDR3 protein. The table includes about 76,000 distinct CDR3 sequences, roughly 10% detected once. General study findings and limits: Matching results from VDJdb favored anti-spike CD8 responses, leaving private and CD4 specificities undetected.

This clonotype was observed at least ten times. As yet, its antigen is unknown. The ends lost 5 bases at V and 6 bases at J; junction bases unmatched: 4. This CDR3 is built from 13 residues. The chain links TRBV12-3 or TRBV12-4 to TRBJ2-3, with TRBD1 matching over 8 bases. Sequences were obtained from whole blood. This receptor was obtained from an adult who was a healthcare worker with PCR-confirmed SARS-CoV-2 infection or an uninfected control (not recorded which). The CDR3 spells CASSPTGVDTQYF. The CDR3 DNA follows: TGTGCCAGCAGTCCGACAGGGGTCGATACGCAGTATTTT.